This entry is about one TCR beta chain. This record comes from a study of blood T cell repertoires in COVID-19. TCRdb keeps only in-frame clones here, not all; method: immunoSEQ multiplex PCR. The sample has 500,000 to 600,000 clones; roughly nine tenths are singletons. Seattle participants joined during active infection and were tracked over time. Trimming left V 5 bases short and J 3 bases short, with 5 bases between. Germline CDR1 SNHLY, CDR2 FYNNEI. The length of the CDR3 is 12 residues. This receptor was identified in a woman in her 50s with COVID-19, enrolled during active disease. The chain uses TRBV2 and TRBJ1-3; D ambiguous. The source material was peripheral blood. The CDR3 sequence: CASSPIGNTIYF. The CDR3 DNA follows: TGTGCCAGCAGTCCAATTGGAAACACCATATATTTT.